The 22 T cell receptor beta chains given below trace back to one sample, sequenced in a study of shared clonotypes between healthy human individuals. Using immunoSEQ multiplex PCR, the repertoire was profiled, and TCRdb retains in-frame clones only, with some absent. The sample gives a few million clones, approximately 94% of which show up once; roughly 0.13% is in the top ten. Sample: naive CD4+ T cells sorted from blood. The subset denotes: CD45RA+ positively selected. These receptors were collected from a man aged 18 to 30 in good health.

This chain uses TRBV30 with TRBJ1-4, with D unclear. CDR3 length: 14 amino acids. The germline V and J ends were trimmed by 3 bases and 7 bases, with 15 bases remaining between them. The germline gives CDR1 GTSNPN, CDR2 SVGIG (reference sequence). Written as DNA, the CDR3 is TGTGCCTGGAGCGTGTCACAGCTGGGTGAAAAACTGTTTTTT. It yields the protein CAWSVSQLGEKLFF.

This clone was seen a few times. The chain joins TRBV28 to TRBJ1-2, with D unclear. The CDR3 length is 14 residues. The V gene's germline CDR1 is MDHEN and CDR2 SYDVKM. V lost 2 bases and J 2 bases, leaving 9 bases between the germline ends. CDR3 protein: CASSLTTLNYGYTF. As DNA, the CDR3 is TGTGCCAGCAGTTTAACGACCCTCAACTATGGCTACACCTTC.

CDR3 in DNA: TGTGCCAGCAGCTCGATTTCTACGGGGAGGGAGCAGTACTTC. Its protein product is CASSSISTGREQYF. V gene TRBV11-2 combines with J gene TRBJ2-7; weak D call: TRBD2 (6 bases). The CDR3 has 14 amino acids. The germline V and J ends were trimmed by 4 bases and 7 bases, with 17 bases remaining between them. Germline CDR1 reads SGHAT; CDR2 reads FQNNGV.

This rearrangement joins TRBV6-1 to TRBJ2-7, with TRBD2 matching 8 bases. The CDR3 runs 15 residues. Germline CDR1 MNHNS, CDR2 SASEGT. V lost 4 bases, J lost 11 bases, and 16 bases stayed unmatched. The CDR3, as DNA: TGTGCCAGCAGTGCGCTGGGCGCCTCAGCGGGGGTGGAGTACTTC. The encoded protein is CASSALGASAGVEYF.

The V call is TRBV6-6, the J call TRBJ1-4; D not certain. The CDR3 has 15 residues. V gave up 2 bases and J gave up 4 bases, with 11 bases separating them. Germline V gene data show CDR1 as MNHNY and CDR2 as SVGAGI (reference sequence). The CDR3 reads CASSYDVALNEKLFF. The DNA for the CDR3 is TGTGCCAGCAGTTACGACGTAGCACTTAATGAAAAACTGTTTTTT.

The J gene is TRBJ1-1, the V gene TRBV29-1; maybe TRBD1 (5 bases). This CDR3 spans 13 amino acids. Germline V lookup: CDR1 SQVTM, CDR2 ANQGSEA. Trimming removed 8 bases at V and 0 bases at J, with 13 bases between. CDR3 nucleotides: TGCAGCTCCAGGGTCCTCATGAACACTGAAGCTTTCTTT. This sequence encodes CSSRVLMNTEAFF.

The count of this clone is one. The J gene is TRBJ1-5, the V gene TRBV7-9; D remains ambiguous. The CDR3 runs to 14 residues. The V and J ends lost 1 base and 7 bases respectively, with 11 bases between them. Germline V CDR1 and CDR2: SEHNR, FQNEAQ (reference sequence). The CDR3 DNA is TGTGCCAGCAGCTTAGAAGGTGGGTTGCAGCCCCAGCATTTT. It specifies CASSLEGGLQPQHF.

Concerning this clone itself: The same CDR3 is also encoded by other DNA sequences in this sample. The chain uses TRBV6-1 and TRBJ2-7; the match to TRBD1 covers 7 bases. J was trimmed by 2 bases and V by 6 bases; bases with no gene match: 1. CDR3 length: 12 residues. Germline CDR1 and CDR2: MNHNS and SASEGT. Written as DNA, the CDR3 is TGTGCCAGCAGACAGGGGCCCTACGAGCAGTACTTC. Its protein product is CASRQGPYEQYF.

DNA for the CDR3: TGTGCCAGCAGCTGGGGAAAGGGAACCTACGAGCAGTACTTC. Translating it yields CASSWGKGTYEQYF. The rearrangement joins TRBV5-6 to TRBJ2-7, with no clear D. The V gene's germline CDR1 is SGHDT and CDR2 YYEEEE. V shed 3 bases and J shed 2 bases, with 12 bases lying between them. The CDR3 extends over 14 amino acids.

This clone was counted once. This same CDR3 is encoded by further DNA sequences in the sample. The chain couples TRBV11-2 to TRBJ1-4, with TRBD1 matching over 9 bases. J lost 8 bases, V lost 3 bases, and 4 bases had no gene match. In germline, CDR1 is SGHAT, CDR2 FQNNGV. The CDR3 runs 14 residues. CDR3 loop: CASSLGQGGEKLFF. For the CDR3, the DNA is TGTGCCAGCAGCTTGGGACAGGGTGGCGAAAAACTGTTTTTT.

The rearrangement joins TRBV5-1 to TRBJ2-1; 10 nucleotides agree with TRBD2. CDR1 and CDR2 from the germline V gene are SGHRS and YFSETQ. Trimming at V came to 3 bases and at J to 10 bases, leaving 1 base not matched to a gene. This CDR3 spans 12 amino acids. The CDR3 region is CASSSLAGEQFF. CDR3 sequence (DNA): TGCGCCAGCAGCTCACTAGCGGGAGAGCAGTTCTTC. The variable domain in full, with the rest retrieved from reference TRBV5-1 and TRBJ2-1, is KAGVTQTPRYLIKTRGQQVTLSCSPISGHRSVSWYQQTPGQGLQFLFEYFSETQRNKGNFPGRFSGRQFSNSRSEMNVSTLELGDSALYLCASSSLAGEQFFGPGTRLTVL.

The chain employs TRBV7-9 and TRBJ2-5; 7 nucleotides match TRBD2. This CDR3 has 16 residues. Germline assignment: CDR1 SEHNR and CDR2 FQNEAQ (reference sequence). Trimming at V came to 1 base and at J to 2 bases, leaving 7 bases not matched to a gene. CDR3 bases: TGTGCCAGCAGCTTAGGTGGTCCTAGCGGACAAGAGACCCAGTACTTC. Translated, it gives CASSLGGPSGQETQYF.

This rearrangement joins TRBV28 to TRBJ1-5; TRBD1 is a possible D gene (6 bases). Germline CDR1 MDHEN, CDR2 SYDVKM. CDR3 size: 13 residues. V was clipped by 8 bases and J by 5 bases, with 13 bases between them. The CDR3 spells CASEQGWYQPQHF. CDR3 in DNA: TGTGCCAGCGAACAGGGTTGGTATCAGCCCCAGCATTTT.

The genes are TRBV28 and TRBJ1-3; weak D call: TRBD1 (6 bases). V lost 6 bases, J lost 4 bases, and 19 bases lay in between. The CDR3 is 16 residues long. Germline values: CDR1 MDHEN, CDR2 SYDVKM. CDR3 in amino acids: CASSLGGGARGNTIYF. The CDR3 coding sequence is TGTGCCAGCAGCCTGGGGGGGGGCGCGAGAGGAAACACCATATATTTT.

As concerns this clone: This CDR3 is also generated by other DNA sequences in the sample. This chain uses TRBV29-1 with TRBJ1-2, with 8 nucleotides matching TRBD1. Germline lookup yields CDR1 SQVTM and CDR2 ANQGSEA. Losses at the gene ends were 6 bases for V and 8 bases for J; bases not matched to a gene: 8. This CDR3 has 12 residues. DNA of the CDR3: TGCAGCGTCGGACAGGGCGCTGGAGGCTACACCTTC. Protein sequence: CSVGQGAGGYTF.

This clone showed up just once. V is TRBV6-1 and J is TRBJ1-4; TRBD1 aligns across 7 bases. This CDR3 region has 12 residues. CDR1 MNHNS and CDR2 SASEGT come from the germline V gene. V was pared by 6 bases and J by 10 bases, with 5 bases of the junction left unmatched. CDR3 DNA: TGTGCCAGCAGGGGACAGAATTTAAAACTGTTTTTT. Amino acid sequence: CASRGQNLKLFF.

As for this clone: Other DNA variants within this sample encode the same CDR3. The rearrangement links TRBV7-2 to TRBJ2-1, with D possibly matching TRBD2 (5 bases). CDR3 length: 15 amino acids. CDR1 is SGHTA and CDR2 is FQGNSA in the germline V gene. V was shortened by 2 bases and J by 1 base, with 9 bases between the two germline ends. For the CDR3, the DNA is TGTGCCAGCAGCTTACGCGGCGGGTCCTACAATGAGCAGTTCTTC. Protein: CASSLRGGSYNEQFF.

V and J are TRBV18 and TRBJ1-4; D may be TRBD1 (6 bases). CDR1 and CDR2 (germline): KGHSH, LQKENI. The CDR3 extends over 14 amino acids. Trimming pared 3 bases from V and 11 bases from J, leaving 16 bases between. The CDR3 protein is CASSPRSRGVKLFF. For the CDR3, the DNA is TGTGCCAGCTCACCGCGTAGCAGGGGCGTTAAACTGTTTTTT.

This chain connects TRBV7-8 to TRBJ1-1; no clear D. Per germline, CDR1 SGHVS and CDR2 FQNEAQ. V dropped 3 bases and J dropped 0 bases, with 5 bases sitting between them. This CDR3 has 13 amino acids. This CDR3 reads CASSFIMNTEAFF. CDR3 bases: TGTGCCAGCAGCTTCATCATGAACACTGAAGCTTTCTTT.

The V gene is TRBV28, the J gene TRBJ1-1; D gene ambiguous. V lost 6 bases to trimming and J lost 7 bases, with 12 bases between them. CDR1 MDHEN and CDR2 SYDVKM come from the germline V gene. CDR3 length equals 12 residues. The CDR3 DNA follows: TGTGCCAGCAGCCTCGCGGGTGGTGAAGCTTTCTTT. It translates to CASSLAGGEAFF.

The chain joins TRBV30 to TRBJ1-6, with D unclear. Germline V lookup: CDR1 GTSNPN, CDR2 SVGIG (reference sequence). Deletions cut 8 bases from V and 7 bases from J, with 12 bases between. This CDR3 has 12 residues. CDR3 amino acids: CATIFENSPLHF. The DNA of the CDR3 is TGTGCCACTATATTCGAGAATTCACCCCTCCACTTT.

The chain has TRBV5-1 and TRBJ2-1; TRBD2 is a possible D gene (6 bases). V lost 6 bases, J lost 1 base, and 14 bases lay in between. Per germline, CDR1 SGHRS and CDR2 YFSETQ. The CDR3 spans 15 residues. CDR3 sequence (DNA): TGCGCCAGCACCATTGCGGGGAGGTCCTACAATGAGCAGTTCTTC. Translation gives CASTIAGRSYNEQFF.